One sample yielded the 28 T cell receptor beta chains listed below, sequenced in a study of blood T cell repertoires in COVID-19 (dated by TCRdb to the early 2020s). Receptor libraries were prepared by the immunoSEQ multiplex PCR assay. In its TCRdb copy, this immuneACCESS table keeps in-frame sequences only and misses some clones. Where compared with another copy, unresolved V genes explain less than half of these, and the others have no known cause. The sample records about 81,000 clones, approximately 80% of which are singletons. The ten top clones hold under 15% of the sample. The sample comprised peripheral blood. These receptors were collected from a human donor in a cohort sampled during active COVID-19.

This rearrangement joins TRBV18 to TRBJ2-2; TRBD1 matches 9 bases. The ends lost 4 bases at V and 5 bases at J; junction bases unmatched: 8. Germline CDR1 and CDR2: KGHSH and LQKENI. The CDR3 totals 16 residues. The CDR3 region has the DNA TGTGCCAGCTCACGAACAGGGGGCGCAAATACCGGGGAGCTGTTTTTT. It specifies CASSRTGGANTGELFF.

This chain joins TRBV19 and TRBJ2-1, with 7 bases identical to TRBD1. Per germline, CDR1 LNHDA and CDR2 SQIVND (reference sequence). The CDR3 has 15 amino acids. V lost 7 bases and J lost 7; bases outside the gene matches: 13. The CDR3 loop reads CASNPTSRGRNEQFF. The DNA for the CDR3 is TGTGCCAGTAACCCCACTTCGAGGGGGCGGAATGAGCAGTTCTTC.

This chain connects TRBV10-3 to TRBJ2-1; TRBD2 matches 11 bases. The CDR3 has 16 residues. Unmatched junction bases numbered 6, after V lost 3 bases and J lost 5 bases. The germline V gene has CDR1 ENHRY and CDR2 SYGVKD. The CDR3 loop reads CAISDPGLADNNEQFF. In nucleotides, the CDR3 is TGTGCCATCAGTGACCCGGGACTAGCGGACAACAATGAGCAGTTCTTC.

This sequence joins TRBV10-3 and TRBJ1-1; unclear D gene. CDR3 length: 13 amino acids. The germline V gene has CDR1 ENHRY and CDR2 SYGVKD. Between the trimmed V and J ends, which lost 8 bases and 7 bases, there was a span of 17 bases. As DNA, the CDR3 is TGTGCCATCTCACGCCTAGCAGTCGGTGAAGCTTTCTTT. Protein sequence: CAISRLAVGEAFF.

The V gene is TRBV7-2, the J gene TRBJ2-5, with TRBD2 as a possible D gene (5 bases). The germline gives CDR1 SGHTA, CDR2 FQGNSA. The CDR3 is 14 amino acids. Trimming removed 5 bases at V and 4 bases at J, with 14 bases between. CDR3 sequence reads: CASSEPPGIETQYF. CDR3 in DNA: TGTGCCAGCAGCGAACCCCCGGGGATAGAGACCCAGTACTTC.

The DNA of the CDR3 is TGTGCCAGCAGCTGGTTGACCGGGACTAGCATTAGGGCAGATACGCAGTATTTT. It yields the protein CASSWLTGTSIRADTQYF. The rearrangement uses TRBV7-9 and TRBJ2-3, with TRBD2 identical over 9 bases. The CDR3 extends over 18 amino acids. The trim removed 4 bases at V and 4 bases at J, leaving 15 bases unmatched. CDR1 is SEHNR, CDR2 FQNEAQ, per germline (reference sequence).

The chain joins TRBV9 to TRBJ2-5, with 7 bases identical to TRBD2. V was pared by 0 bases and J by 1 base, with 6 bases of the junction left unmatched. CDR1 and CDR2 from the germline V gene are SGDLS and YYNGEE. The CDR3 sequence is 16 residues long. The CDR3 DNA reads TGTGCCAGCAGCGTAGGGCGGGGGTTCTCCCAAGAGACCCAGTACTTC. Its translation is CASSVGRGFSQETQYF.

The CDR3 sequence is CASSQARGLTNEKLFF. For the CDR3, the DNA is TGTGCCAGCAGCCAAGCCAGGGGGCTCACTAATGAAAAACTGTTTTTT. This chain uses TRBV7-9 with TRBJ1-4; TRBD1 matches 8 bases. V was clipped by 5 bases and J by 2 bases; unmatched bases: 7. Germline V gene data show CDR1 as SEHNR and CDR2 as FQNEAQ (reference sequence). CDR3 length: 16 residues.

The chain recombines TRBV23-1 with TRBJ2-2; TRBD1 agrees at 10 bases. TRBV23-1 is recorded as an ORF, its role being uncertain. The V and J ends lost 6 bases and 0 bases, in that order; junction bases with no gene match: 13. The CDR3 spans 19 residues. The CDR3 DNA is TGCGCCAGCAGCCCAAGACCGGGACAGGGGCCCCCGAACACCGGGGAGCTGTTTTTT. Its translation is CASSPRPGQGPPNTGELFF.

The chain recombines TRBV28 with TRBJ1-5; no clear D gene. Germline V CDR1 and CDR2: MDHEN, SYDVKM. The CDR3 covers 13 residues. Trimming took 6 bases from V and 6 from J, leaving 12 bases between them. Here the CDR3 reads CASRPPLSQPQHF. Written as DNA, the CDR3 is TGTGCCAGCAGACCCCCGTTGAGTCAGCCCCAGCATTTT.

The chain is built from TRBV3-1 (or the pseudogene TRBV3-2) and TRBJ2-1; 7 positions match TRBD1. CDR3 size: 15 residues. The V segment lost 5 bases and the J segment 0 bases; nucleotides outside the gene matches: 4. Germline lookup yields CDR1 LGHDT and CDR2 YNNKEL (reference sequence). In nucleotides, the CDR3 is TGTGCCAGCAGCTTACAGGGGCTCTCCTACAATGAGCAGTTCTTC. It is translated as CASSLQGLSYNEQFF.

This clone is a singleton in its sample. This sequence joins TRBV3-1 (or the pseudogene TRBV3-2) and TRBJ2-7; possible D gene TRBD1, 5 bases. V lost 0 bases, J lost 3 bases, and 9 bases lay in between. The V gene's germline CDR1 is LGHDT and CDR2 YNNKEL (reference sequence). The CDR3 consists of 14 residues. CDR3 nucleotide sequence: TGTGCCAGCAGCCAAGATCCCAGGGTCTACGAGCAGTACTTC. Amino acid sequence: CASSQDPRVYEQYF.

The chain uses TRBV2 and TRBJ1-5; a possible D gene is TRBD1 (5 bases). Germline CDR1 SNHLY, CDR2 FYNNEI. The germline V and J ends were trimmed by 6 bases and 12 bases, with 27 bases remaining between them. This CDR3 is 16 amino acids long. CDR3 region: CASRGLGDGWGAVQHF. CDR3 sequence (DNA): TGTGCCAGCAGGGGACTGGGGGACGGGTGGGGCGCGGTCCAGCATTTT.

The CDR3 spells CASSTRLASYEQYF. In DNA, the CDR3 is TGTGCCAGCAGTACGAGACTAGCTTCCTACGAGCAGTACTTC. The chain joins TRBV6-2 or TRBV6-3 to TRBJ2-7; 7 bases are a match to TRBD2. The J segment lost 1 base and the V segment lost 5 bases, leaving 5 bases of the junction unmatched. The length of the CDR3 is 14 residues. Germline V gene lookup returns CDR1 MNHEY and CDR2 SVGEGT.

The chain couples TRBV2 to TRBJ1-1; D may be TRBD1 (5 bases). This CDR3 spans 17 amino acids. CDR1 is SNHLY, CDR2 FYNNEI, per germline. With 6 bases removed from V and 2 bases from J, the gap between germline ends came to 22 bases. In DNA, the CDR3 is TGTGCCAGCAGAGGGGTCTTGGGAGGACCAGGAAACACTGAAGCTTTCTTT. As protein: CASRGVLGGPGNTEAFF.

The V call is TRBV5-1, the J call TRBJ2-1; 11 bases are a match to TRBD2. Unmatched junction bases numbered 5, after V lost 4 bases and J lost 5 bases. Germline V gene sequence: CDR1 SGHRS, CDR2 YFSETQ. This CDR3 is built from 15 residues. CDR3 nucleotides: TGCGCCAGCAGCACTAGCGGGGGATCGGACAATGAGCAGTTCTTC. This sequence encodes CASSTSGGSDNEQFF.

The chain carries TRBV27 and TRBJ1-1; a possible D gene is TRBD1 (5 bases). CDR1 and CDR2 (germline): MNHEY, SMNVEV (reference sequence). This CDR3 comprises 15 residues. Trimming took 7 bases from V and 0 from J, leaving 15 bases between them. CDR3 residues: CASTSYGGMNTEAFF. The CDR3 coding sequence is TGTGCCAGCACCTCTTACGGGGGGATGAACACTGAAGCTTTCTTT.

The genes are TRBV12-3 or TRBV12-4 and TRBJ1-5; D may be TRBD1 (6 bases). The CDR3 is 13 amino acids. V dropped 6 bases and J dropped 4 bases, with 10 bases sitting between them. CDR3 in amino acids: CASRATGNQPQHF. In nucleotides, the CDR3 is TGTGCCAGCAGAGCAACAGGGAATCAGCCCCAGCATTTT.

The CDR3 DNA reads as TGTGCCAGCAGCCAATCCCGGACAGGGACTAATGAAAAACTGTTTTTT. Its protein is CASSQSRTGTNEKLFF. The chain carries TRBV4-2 and TRBJ1-4; TRBD1 aligns across 8 bases. Germline-derived CDR1 and CDR2 are LGHNA and YNFKEQ. The CDR3 runs 16 residues. J was trimmed by 2 bases and V by 2 bases; bases with no gene match: 4.

The CDR3 DNA follows: TGTGCCAGCAGCCGCGAGCTAGTCACAGATACGCAGTATTTT. Translated: CASSRELVTDTQYF. The J gene is TRBJ2-3, the V gene TRBV7-3; D gene uncertain. Deletions cut 5 bases from V and 2 bases from J, with 11 bases between. Germline-derived CDR1 and CDR2 are SGHTA and FQGTGA. The CDR3 has 14 amino acids.

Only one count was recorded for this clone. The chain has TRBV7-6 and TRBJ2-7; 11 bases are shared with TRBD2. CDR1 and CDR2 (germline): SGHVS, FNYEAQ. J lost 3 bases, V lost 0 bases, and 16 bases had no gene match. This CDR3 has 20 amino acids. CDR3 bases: TGTGCCAGCAGCTTAGCGATAACTAGCGGGGGAAAACAATCACTCTACGAGCAGTACTTC. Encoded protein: CASSLAITSGGKQSLYEQYF.

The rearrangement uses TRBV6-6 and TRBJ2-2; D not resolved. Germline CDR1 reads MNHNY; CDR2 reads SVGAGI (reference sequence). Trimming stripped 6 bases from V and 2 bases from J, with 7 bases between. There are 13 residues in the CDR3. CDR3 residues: CASRASNTGELFF. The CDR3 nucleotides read TGTGCCAGCAGGGCATCCAACACCGGGGAGCTGTTTTTT.

CDR3: CASLPGGNQPQHF. CDR3 coding DNA: TGTGCCAGTCTCCCCGGGGGCAATCAGCCCCAGCATTTT. The rearrangement links TRBV19 to TRBJ1-5; D is uncertain. V was shortened by 8 bases and J by 2 bases, with 10 bases between the two germline ends. Germline loops: CDR1 LNHDA, CDR2 SQIVND (reference sequence). This CDR3 has 13 amino acids.

CDR3 amino acids: CASSIVGGADQPQHF. For the CDR3, the DNA is TGTGCCAGCAGCATAGTAGGGGGGGCCGATCAGCCCCAGCATTTT. This rearrangement joins TRBV7-2 to TRBJ1-5, with D possibly matching TRBD1 (6 bases). Germline-derived CDR1 and CDR2 are SGHTA and FQGNSA. This CDR3 spans 15 amino acids. Trimming removed 5 bases at V and 5 bases at J, with 16 bases between.

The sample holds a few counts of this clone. The CDR3 coding sequence is TGCGCCAGCAGCCCCGGGACAGGGAACAATGAGCAGTTCTTC. Translating it yields CASSPGTGNNEQFF. The chain uses TRBV5-1 and TRBJ2-1, with 9 bases matching TRBD1. This CDR3 region has 14 residues. The trim removed 4 bases at V and 5 bases at J, leaving 4 bases unmatched. Germline-derived CDR1 and CDR2 are SGHRS and YFSETQ. Together with reference TRBV5-1 and TRBJ2-1, the CDR3 gives the full variable domain: KAGVTQTPRYLIKTRGQQVTLSCSPISGHRSVSWYQQTPGQGLQFLFEYFSETQRNKGNFPGRFSGRQFSNSRSEMNVSTLELGDSALYLCASSPGTGNNEQFFGPGTRLTVL.

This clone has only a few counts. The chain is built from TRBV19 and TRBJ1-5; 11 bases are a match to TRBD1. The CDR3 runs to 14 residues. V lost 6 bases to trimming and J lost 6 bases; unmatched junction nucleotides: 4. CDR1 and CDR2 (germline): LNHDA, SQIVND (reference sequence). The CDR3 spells CASRAGQGAQPQHF. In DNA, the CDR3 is TGTGCCAGTAGGGCCGGACAGGGGGCTCAGCCCCAGCATTTT.

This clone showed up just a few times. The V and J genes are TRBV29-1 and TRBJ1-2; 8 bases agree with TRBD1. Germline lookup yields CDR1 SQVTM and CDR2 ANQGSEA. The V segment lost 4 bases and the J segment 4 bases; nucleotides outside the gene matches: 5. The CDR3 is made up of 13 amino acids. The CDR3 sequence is CSVAQGALYGYTF. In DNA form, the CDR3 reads TGCAGCGTTGCTCAGGGGGCCCTCTATGGCTACACCTTC.

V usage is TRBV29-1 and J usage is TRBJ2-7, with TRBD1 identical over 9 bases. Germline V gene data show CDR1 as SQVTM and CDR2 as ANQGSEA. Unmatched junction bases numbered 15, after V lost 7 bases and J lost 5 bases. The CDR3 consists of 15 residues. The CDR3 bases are TGCAGCGCGACAGGGGGGGATTTCCCGGGGCACGAGCAGTACTTC. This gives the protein CSATGGDFPGHEQYF.